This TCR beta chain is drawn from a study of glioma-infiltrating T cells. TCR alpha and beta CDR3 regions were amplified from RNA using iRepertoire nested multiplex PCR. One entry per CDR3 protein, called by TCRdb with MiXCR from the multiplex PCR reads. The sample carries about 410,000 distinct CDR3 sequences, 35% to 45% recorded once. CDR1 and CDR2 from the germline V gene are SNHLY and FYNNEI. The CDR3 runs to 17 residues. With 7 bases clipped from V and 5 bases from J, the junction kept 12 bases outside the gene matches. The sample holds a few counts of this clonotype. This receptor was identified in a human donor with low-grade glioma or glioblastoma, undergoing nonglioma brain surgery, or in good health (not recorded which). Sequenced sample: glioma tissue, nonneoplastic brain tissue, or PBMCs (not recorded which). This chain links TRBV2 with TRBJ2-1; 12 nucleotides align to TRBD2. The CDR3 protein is CASKETSGSQVNNEQFF. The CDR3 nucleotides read TGTGCCAGCAAAGAGACTAGCGGGAGCCAGGTGAACAATGAGCAGTTCTTC. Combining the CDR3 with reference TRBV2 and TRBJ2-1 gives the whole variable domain EPEVTQTPSHQVTQMGQEVILRCVPISNHLYFYWYRQILGQKVEFLVSFYNNEISEKSEIFDDQFSVERPDGSNFTLKIRSTKLEDSAMYFCASKETSGSQVNNEQFFGPGTRLTVL.